These T cell receptor beta chains were read from a single sample in a study of T cell repertoires in ileal Crohn's disease. Sequencing used immunoSEQ multiplex PCR; TCRdb keeps in-frame clones, though not all of them. The table includes more than 9,000 clones, roughly four fifths detected once. The sequencing sample was made of ileal tissue. The receptors here all came from an adult with Crohn's disease. Both conserved end residues are part of each CDR3. A D gene is named only where the DNA matches it firmly. Part of the rows lack a size; the others show once, few, many or a class for expanded clones.

>TRBJ2-7|TRBV5-6|-|15|TRBD2
CASSPPGGRNYEQYF
TGTGCCAGCAGCCCCCCGGGCGGGAGGAACTACGAGCAGTACTTC
>TRBJ1-4|TRBV5-1|-|17|TRBD1
CASSSGTEARGGEKLFF
TGCGCCAGCAGCTCTGGGACAGAGGCCCGGGGAGGTGAAAAACTGTTTTTT
>TRBJ2-2|TRBV10-3|-|14|TRBD2
CATHSGDNTGELFF
TGTGCCACCCACAGCGGGGACAACACCGGGGAGCTGTTTTTT
>TRBJ1-1|TRBV10-2|once|12|TRBD1
CASQTGYTEAFF
TGCGCCAGCCAGACAGGGTACACTGAAGCTTTCTTT
>TRBJ2-7|TRBV13|-|14|TRBD2
CASSTRTSGHEQYF
TGTGCCAGCAGCACCCGGACTAGCGGGCACGAGCAGTACTTC
>TRBJ2-7|TRBV7-6|-|13|TRBD1
CASSLTGESEQYF
TGTGCCAGCAGCTTAACAGGGGAAAGCGAGCAGTACTTC
>TRBJ2-5|TRBV6-1|-|13|-
CASSVQGSGTQYF
TGTGCCAGCAGTGTGCAGGGTTCGGGGACCCAGTACTTC
>TRBJ2-2|TRBV6-6|-|16|TRBD1
CASRNPGQGYTGELFF
TGTGCCAGCAGAAACCCGGGACAGGGATACACCGGGGAGCTGTTTTTT
>TRBJ2-7|TRBV7-9|few|14|-
CASSLGRSSYEQYF
TGTGCCAGCAGCTTAGGACGGAGCTCCTACGAGCAGTACTTC
>TRBJ1-2|TRBV5-4|few|13|-
CASSLTGVSGYTF
TGTGCCAGCAGCTTGACGGGAGTGAGTGGCTACACCTTC
>TRBJ2-7|TRBV6-1|-|14|TRBD1
CASRNRDRGYEQYF
TGTGCCAGCAGGAACCGGGACAGGGGTTACGAGCAGTACTTC
>TRBJ2-7|TRBV5-1|-|15|TRBD1
CASSISGQGSYEQYF
TGCGCCAGCAGCATATCGGGACAGGGTTCCTACGAGCAGTACTTC
>TRBJ2-7|TRBV7-2|medium-sized|15|TRBD2
CASSRTSGGSYEQYF
TGTGCCAGCAGCCGGACTAGCGGGGGATCCTACGAGCAGTACTTC
>TRBJ1-6|TRBV19|-|14|TRBD1
CASKPGQNNSPLHF
TGTGCCAGTAAGCCGGGACAGAATAATTCACCCCTCCACTTT
>TRBJ2-5|TRBV6-1|-|14|TRBD1
CASSEGQEQEDQYF
TGTGCCAGCAGTGAGGGACAGGAACAAGAGGACCAGTACTTC
>TRBJ1-1|TRBV2|-|14|TRBD1
CASSQGAVNTEAFF
TGTGCCAGCAGCCAGGGGGCTGTGAACACTGAAGCTTTCTTT
>TRBJ1-6|TRBV28|-|14|-
CASRHRRYNSPLHF
TGTGCCAGCAGGCATCGGCGGTATAATTCACCCCTCCACTTT
>TRBJ1-2|TRBV4-1|-|16|-
CASSQGIGGMSDGYTF
TGCGCCAGCAGCCAAGGCATCGGGGGAATGTCGGATGGCTACACCTTC
>TRBJ1-5|TRBV6-1|few|16|-
CASSGPLTGDLAPQHF
TGTGCCAGCAGTGGGCCCCTGACAGGAGATCTTGCGCCCCAGCATTTT
>TRBJ1-1|TRBV5-6|-|15|-
CASSGLGTTNTEAFF
TGTGCCAGCAGCGGACTAGGGACAACCAACACTGAAGCTTTCTTT
>TRBJ1-6|TRBV5-4|-|13|-
CASSDDKYSPLHF
TGTGCCAGCAGCGATGACAAGTATTCACCCCTCCACTTT
>TRBJ2-1|TRBV9|-|13|TRBD2
CASSSGWGNEQFF
TGTGCCAGCTCTAGCGGGTGGGGCAATGAGCAGTTCTTC
>TRBJ1-1|TRBV4-2|-|14|-
CASSPLDKNTEAFF
TGTGCCAGCAGCCCTTTGGACAAGAACACTGAAGCTTTCTTT
>TRBJ2-1|TRBV2|-|19|TRBD2
CASSRPSGGALSSYNEQFF
TGTGCCAGCAGCAGGCCTAGCGGGGGGGCCTTAAGCTCCTACAATGAGCAGTTCTTC
>TRBJ2-7|TRBV30|-|13|TRBD1
CAWSRGQGYEQYF
TGTGCCTGGAGTCGGGGACAGGGCTACGAGCAGTACTTC
>TRBJ2-4|TRBV19|once|12|-
CASSMGTSDQYF
TGTGCCAGTAGTATGGGGACATCGGACCAGTACTTC
>TRBJ2-3|TRBV9|few|17|-
CASSVEGGRTSTDTQYF
TGTGCCAGCAGCGTAGAGGGAGGACGGACTAGCACAGATACGCAGTATTTT
>TRBJ2-3|TRBV29-1|-|17|TRBD2
CSAQGDVAGGPADTQYF
TGCAGCGCACAAGGGGACGTAGCGGGAGGGCCAGCAGATACGCAGTATTTT
>TRBJ2-5|TRBV15|-|15|TRBD2
CATSRTSPGVETQYF
TGTGCCACCAGCAGGACTAGCCCGGGGGTAGAGACCCAGTACTTC
>TRBJ1-5|TRBV5-1|-|15|-
CASSLDGQDNQPQHF
TGCGCCAGCAGCTTGGATGGGCAGGACAATCAGCCCCAGCATTTT
>TRBJ2-7|TRBV5-6|few|14|TRBD2
CASSFGRTSGVGYF
TGTGCCAGCAGCTTTGGCCGGACTAGCGGTGTTGGGTACTTC
>TRBJ2-1|TRBV12-1|-|15|-
CASSGSGTSDNEQFF
TGTGCCAGCAGCGGCTCGGGGACTAGCGACAATGAGCAGTTCTTC